This T cell receptor (beta chain) appears in the sequencing data of a study of shared clonotypes between healthy human individuals. General study points: The study's rarefaction showed incomplete sorted-subset sequencing despite large depth. Clonotypes that were shared across several donors made up 4.5% to 5% of naive CD4 clonotypes. Generally, naive subsets came out with larger estimated richness than memory subsets.

To note about this clone: The antigen remains undetermined. Other DNA variants within this sample encode the same CDR3.

CDR1 SEHNR and CDR2 FQNEAQ come from the germline V gene (reference sequence). This CDR3 spans 14 amino acids. Trimming pared 3 bases from V and 7 bases from J, leaving 12 bases between. Measured with immunoSEQ multiplex PCR; TCRdb has only the in-frame clones, and not every one. This repertoire shows roughly 2.6 million clones, more than 90% found once; its top ten account for under 0.15%. This sequence was found in a man aged 18-30 years in good health. Sequenced material: naive CD4+ T cells sorted from blood. Sample subset: CD45RA+ positively selected. This chain uses TRBV7-9 with TRBJ2-2; the D is unclear. The CDR3 sequence is CASSLGGGVGELFF. CDR3 nucleotides: TGTGCCAGCAGCTTGGGCGGTGGAGTCGGGGAGCTGTTTTTT.